These 19 T cell receptor beta chains were all obtained from the same sample, sequenced in a study of T cell repertoires in cytomegalovirus infection. These TCRs are of unknown antigen specificity. MiXCR, applied by TCRdb to the reads, yields one record per CDR3 protein. The sample has around 69,000 distinct CDR3 sequences; roughly 20% are singletons. The source was CD8+ T cells from cultured PBMCs, collected from culture after CMV antigen stimulation. These receptors were taken from a human donor in good health (CMV status not recorded). Some clones in this sample may be carry-over from other donors' samples.

This clonotype has at least ten counts. The CDR3 nucleotides are TGCGCCAGCAGCCAAGGCTCCGGGGGTTCCTTTGAGCAGTACTTC. This sequence encodes CASSQGSGGSFEQYF. V and J are TRBV4-3 and TRBJ2-7, with D possibly TRBD2 on 6 matching bases. The V gene's germline CDR1 is LGHNA and CDR2 YSLEER. This CDR3 has 15 residues. V gave up 1 base and J gave up 7 bases, with 17 bases separating them.

The chain has TRBV11-2 and TRBJ2-3; D might be TRBD2 (7 bases). The germline V gene encodes CDR1 SGHAT and CDR2 FQNNGV. The CDR3 extends over 16 amino acids. V was pared by 10 bases and J by 2 bases, with 22 bases between. The CDR3 is CATNPEAGALTDTQYF. The DNA for the CDR3 is TGTGCCACCAACCCCGAGGCGGGGGCCCTCACAGATACGCAGTATTTT.

This clonotype showed up many times. The V gene is TRBV6-2 or TRBV6-3, the J gene TRBJ1-2; no clear D gene. Trimming removed 8 bases at V and 8 bases at J, with 15 bases between. Germline-derived CDR1 and CDR2 are MNHEY and SVGEGT. CDR3 length: 12 amino acids. The CDR3 is CASGFEGWGYTF. The CDR3 DNA follows: TGTGCCAGCGGCTTCGAGGGCTGGGGCTACACCTTC.

This chain links TRBV7-9 with TRBJ1-1; perhaps TRBD1 as D (6 bases). The germline gives CDR1 SEHNR, CDR2 FQNEAQ (reference sequence). The CDR3 consists of 13 residues. Trimming pared 5 bases from V and 6 bases from J, leaving 13 bases between. The CDR3 DNA reads as TGTGCCAGCAGCGACGACAGGCCCCCTGAAGCTTTCTTT. Translated: CASSDDRPPEAFF.

The chain combines TRBV12-3 or TRBV12-4 with TRBJ1-2; possible D gene TRBD1, 5 bases. The CDR3 is 16 amino acids. Between the trimmed V and J ends, which lost 4 bases and 4 bases, there was a span of 19 bases. CDR3 protein: CASSSPTEGRGYGYTF. In DNA, the CDR3 is TGTGCCAGCAGTTCGCCGACAGAGGGCCGGGGCTATGGCTACACCTTC.

This clonotype is classed as medium-sized. The chain uses TRBV7-2 and TRBJ1-2; 7 bases map to TRBD1. V shed 5 bases and J 1 base; nucleotides not matched to a gene: 10. The V gene's germline CDR1 is SGHTA and CDR2 FQGNSA. CDR3 length: 16 amino acids. The chain's CDR3 is CASSPATGAFNYGYTF. DNA of the CDR3: TGTGCCAGCAGCCCCGCCACAGGGGCCTTTAACTATGGCTACACCTTC.

Regarding this clonotype: At one boundary the junction diverges from the germline segment, which might be a read error. The chain uses TRBV7-7 and TRBJ2-5, with 9 bases that match TRBD1. Germline V gene data show CDR1 as SSHAT and CDR2 as FNYEAQ (reference sequence). This CDR3 is built from 13 residues. CDR3: CASSWDRAETQYF. The CDR3 nucleotides are TGTGCTAGCAGCTGGGACAGGGCGGAGACCCAGTACTTC. The variable domain in full, completed from reference TRBV7-7 and TRBJ2-5, reads GAGVSQSPRYKVTKRGQDVTLRCDPISSHATLYWYQQALGQGPEFLTYFNYEAQPDKSGLPSDRFSAERPEGSISTLTIQRTEQRDSAMYRCASSWDRAETQYFGPGTRLLVL.

The rearrangement links TRBV7-8 to TRBJ1-1; 7 bases fit TRBD1. Germline values: CDR1 SGHVS, CDR2 FQNEAQ. There are 14 residues in the CDR3. Trimming took 4 bases from V and 0 from J; bases not matched to a gene: 2. In DNA, the CDR3 is TGTGCCAGCAGCTGGGGACAGTTGAACACTGAAGCTTTCTTT. Residues: CASSWGQLNTEAFF.

The table lists this clonotype with many counts. J is TRBJ2-5 and V is TRBV7-2; 9 bases agree with TRBD2. Germline V CDR1 and CDR2: SGHTA, FQGNSA. This CDR3 has 16 amino acids. J was trimmed by 5 bases and V by 1 base; bases with no gene match: 8. CDR3 bases: TGTGCCAGCAGCTTAGTGGGACTAGCTGTGGCGGAGACCCAGTACTTC. It codes for CASSLVGLAVAETQYF.

This clonotype was recorded a few times. The rearrangement links TRBV6-2 or TRBV6-3 to TRBJ1-2; no definite D call. CDR1 is MNHEY and CDR2 is SVGEGT in the germline V gene. V lost 6 bases to trimming and J lost 4 bases, with 9 bases between them. The CDR3 is made up of 12 amino acids. The CDR3 protein is CASSLNFYGYTF. The CDR3 nucleotides are TGTGCCAGCAGCCTAAATTTCTATGGCTACACCTTC.

This clonotype was counted a few times. The gene calls are TRBV7-8 and TRBJ2-5; the D gene is possibly TRBD2 (6 bases). This CDR3 has 14 amino acids. V lost 8 bases and J 5 bases, leaving 18 bases between the germline ends. Germline V gives CDR1 SGHVS, CDR2 FQNEAQ. CDR3 sequence: CASCSVGGAETQYF. CDR3 in DNA: TGTGCCAGCTGCTCAGTAGGAGGGGCGGAGACCCAGTACTTC. The full variable domain, with the rest looked up from reference TRBV7-8 and TRBJ2-5, is GAGVSQSPRYKVAKRGQDVALRCDPISGHVSLFWYQQALGQGPEFLTYFQNEAQLDKSGLPSDRFFAERPEGSVSTLKIQRTQQEDSAVYLCASCSVGGAETQYFGPGTRLLVL.

The V call is TRBV7-8, the J call TRBJ2-1, with D perhaps matching TRBD2 (5 bases). Germline V gives CDR1 SGHVS, CDR2 FQNEAQ. This CDR3 has 16 residues. V was shortened by 6 bases and J by 4 bases, with 19 bases between the two germline ends. In DNA, the CDR3 is TGTGCCAGCAGGCCGTCGGTGGGGAGACCTTACAATGAGCAGTTCTTC. It translates to CASRPSVGRPYNEQFF. The full variable domain, rest sourced from reference TRBV7-8 and TRBJ2-1, is GAGVSQSPRYKVAKRGQDVALRCDPISGHVSLFWYQQALGQGPEFLTYFQNEAQLDKSGLPSDRFFAERPEGSVSTLKIQRTQQEDSAVYLCASRPSVGRPYNEQFFGPGTRLTVL.

This clonotype was found a few times. This chain uses TRBV7-2 with TRBJ1-4; D gene unclear. The CDR3 contains 16 residues. Germline V CDR1 and CDR2: SGHTA, FQGNSA. Between the trimmed V and J ends, which lost 2 bases and 8 bases, there was a span of 18 bases. The CDR3 region is CASSLIGSTSREKLFF. The CDR3 nucleotides are TGTGCCAGCAGCTTAATCGGGTCTACCTCGCGCGAAAAACTGTTTTTT.

This clonotype occurred a few times. The chain carries TRBV6-1 and TRBJ1-5; D is perhaps TRBD1 (6 bases). V was pared by 2 bases and J by 3 bases, with 11 bases between. The germline gives CDR1 MNHNS, CDR2 SASEGT. The length of the CDR3 is 15 residues. CDR3 coding DNA: TGTGCCAGCAGTGAACGCAGGGGCCCCAATCAGCCCCAGCATTTT. Its translation is CASSERRGPNQPQHF.

The chain links TRBV28 to TRBJ2-2, with D maybe TRBD1 (5 bases). The CDR3 has 12 amino acids. The V and J ends lost 8 bases and 4 bases respectively, with 8 bases between them. Per the germline V gene, CDR1 is MDHEN and CDR2 is SYDVKM. The CDR3 spells CASLDITGELFF. The CDR3 DNA reads TGTGCCAGCTTGGACATCACCGGGGAGCTGTTTTTT.

This clonotype was detected a few times. This chain uses TRBV9 with TRBJ2-5, with 8 bases fitting TRBD2. J was trimmed by 4 bases and V by 0 bases; bases with no gene match: 11. The CDR3 is 17 residues long. CDR1 SGDLS and CDR2 YYNGEE come from the germline V gene. In DNA, the CDR3 is TGTGCCAGCAGCGTAGAGGGGGGTGGGCTAGCGGGAGAGACCCAGTACTTC. This sequence encodes CASSVEGGGLAGETQYF. Full variable domain (rest looked up from reference TRBV9 and TRBJ2-5): DSGVTQTPKHLITATGQRVTLRCSPRSGDLSVYWYQQSLDQGLQFLIQYYNGEERAKGNILERFSAQQFPDLHSELNLSSLELGDSALYFCASSVEGGGLAGETQYFGPGTRLLVL.

This clonotype occurred a few times. This sequence joins TRBV20-1 and TRBJ2-5; D not certain. Trimming removed 4 bases from V and 5 bases from J, with 8 bases in between. The germline CDR1 and CDR2 sequences are DFQATT and SNEGSKA (reference sequence). The CDR3 loop spans 11 amino acids. In DNA, the CDR3 is TGCAGTGCTAAGTTAGGGGAGACCCAGTACTTC. It yields the protein CSAKLGETQYF.

The J gene is TRBJ2-7, the V gene TRBV5-5; D is perhaps TRBD1 (5 bases). Germline CDR1 is SGHKS and CDR2 is YYEKEE (reference sequence). The CDR3 extends over 15 amino acids. V dropped 0 bases and J dropped 5 bases, with 15 bases sitting between them. Here the CDR3 reads CASSLVMVGPNEQYF. In DNA, the CDR3 is TGTGCCAGCAGCTTGGTGATGGTGGGGCCCAACGAGCAGTACTTC.

In its sample, this clonotype was seen a few times. The rearrangement uses TRBV19 and TRBJ2-1, with 15 bases that match TRBD2. The V segment lost 4 bases and the J segment 2 bases; nucleotides outside the gene matches: 3. CDR3 length: 17 residues. CDR1 is LNHDA, CDR2 SQIVND, per germline (reference sequence). CDR3 nucleotides: TGTGCCAGTAGTACCGGACTAGCGGGGGGGCCCTACAATGAGCAGTTCTTC. It yields the protein CASSTGLAGGPYNEQFF. The full variable domain, its missing parts supplied by reference TRBV19 and TRBJ2-1, is DGGITQSPKYLFRKEGQNVTLSCEQNLNHDAMYWYRQDPGQGLRLIYYSQIVNDFQKGDIAEGYSVSREKKESFPLTVTSAQKNPTAFYLCASSTGLAGGPYNEQFFGPGTRLTVL.